This T cell receptor beta chain was retrieved from a study of cytomegalovirus exposure and HLA in healthy donors. Only one count was recorded for this clone. Method: immunoSEQ multiplex PCR; TCRdb's copy keeps in-frame clones and lacks some. This sample has approximately 170,000 clones, with 91% found just once. The donors were members of the roughly 120-subject validation cohort (separate from the roughly 670-subject first cohort). The CDR3 spans 18 residues. Germline trimming cut 0 bases from V and 0 bases from J; bases unmatched to any gene: 5. Germline CDR1 reads MGHRA; CDR2 reads YSYEKL. Sequenced material: PBMCs. The receptor was isolated from a woman aged 18-29 years in good health and CMV-seropositive. The chain joins TRBV4-1 to TRBJ2-5, with TRBD1 matching over 12 bases. The CDR3 loop is CASSQERGQGAYQETQYF. CDR3 DNA sequence: TGCGCCAGCAGCCAAGAACGGGGACAGGGGGCGTACCAAGAGACCCAGTACTTC.